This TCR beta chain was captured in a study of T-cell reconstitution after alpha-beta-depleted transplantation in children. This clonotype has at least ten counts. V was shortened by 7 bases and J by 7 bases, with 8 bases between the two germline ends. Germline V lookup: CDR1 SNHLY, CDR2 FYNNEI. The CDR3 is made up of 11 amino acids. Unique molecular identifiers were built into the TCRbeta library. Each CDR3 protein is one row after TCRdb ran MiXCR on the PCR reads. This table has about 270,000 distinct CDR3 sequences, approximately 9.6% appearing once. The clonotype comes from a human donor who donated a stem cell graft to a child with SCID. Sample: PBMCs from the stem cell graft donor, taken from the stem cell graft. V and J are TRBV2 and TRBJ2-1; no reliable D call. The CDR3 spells CASITENEQFF. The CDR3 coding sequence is TGTGCCAGCATCACCGAGAATGAGCAGTTCTTC.